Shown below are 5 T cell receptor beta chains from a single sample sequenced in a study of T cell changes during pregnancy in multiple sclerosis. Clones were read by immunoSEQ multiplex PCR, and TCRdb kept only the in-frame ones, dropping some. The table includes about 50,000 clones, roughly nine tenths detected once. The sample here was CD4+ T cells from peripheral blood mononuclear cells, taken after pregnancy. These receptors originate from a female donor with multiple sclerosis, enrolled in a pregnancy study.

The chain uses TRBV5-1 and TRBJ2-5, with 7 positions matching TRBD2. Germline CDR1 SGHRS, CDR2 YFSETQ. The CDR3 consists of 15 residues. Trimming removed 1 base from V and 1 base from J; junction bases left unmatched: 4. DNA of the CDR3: TGCGCCAGCAGCTTGTCGGGGGGTACCCAAGAGACCCAGTACTTC. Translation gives CASSLSGGTQETQYF.

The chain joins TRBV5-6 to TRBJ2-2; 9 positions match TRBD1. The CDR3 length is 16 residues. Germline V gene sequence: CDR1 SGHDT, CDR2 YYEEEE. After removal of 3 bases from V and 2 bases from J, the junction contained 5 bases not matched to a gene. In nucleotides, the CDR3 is TGTGCCAGCAGCTCCAGGACAGGGGCTAACACCGGGGAGCTGTTTTTT. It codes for CASSSRTGANTGELFF.

The CDR3 DNA follows: TGTGCCAGTAGTATCGGGCTAGCGGGAGGAGGAGATACGCAGTATTTT. Translation: CASSIGLAGGGDTQYF. This chain joins TRBV19 and TRBJ2-3; 11 nucleotides align to TRBD2. CDR1 and CDR2 from the germline V gene are LNHDA and SQIVND (reference sequence). The CDR3 spans 16 residues. Losses at the gene ends were 3 bases for V and 5 bases for J; bases not matched to a gene: 7.

DNA of the CDR3: TGTGCCAGCCGAAGGAGGGAAAGCTCCTACAATGAGCAGTTCTTC. It yields the protein CASRRRESSYNEQFF. This chain connects TRBV11-2 to TRBJ2-1, with D possibly matching TRBD2 (6 bases). This CDR3 is built from 15 residues. V was pared by 8 bases and J by 0 bases, with 14 bases between. The germline V gene has CDR1 SGHAT and CDR2 FQNNGV.

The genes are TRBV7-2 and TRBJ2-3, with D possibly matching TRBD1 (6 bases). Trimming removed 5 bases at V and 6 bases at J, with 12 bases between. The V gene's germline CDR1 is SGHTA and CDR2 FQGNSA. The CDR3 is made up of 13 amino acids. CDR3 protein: CASSEGVWDTQYF. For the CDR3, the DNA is TGTGCCAGCAGCGAGGGGGTGTGGGATACGCAGTATTTT.